This T cell receptor beta chain was obtained from a study of T cell repertoires in cytomegalovirus infection. The CDR3 runs to 12 residues. The germline V gene has CDR1 MGHRA and CDR2 YSYEKL. Deletions cut 4 bases from V and 12 bases from J, with 13 bases between. Concerning this clonotype itself: The antigen remains unidentified.

Using its own MiXCR run on the reads, TCRdb lists one record per CDR3 protein. The table records about 740,000 distinct CDR3 sequences, around 35% of them present only once. This chain links TRBV4-1 with TRBJ2-1; D gene uncertain. The source of this sequence is a human donor in good health (CMV status not recorded). Some clones in this sample may be carry-over from other donors' samples. The sample in question was cultured PBMCs, obtained from culture after CMV antigen stimulation. The CDR3, as DNA: TGCGCCAGCAGCCCCCCGGCTAGTCGGCAGTTCTTC. It is translated as CASSPPASRQFF.